What follows is one T cell receptor beta chain and its context. The target of this receptor is not known. Base-call qualities are not available, and no considerably larger clone is one nucleotide away. The data derive from a study of blood T cell repertoires in COVID-19 (dated by TCRdb to 2018 to 2021). Notes on the research overall: Samples from collaborators originated in the United States, Italy and Spain and spanned both the acute and convalescent phases of COVID-19. The prospective study material was composed of cDNA or gDNA derived from T cells, B-cell-depleted T cells, or PBMCs. Subjects who had been exposed to COVID-19, were actively infected with it, or had recovered from it provided the deeply sampled blood TCRbeta repertoires that made up the dataset. A freely available public database, intended as a resource for researchers studying the immune response to SARS-CoV-2, is where the repertoires were released. Samples were obtained from the ongoing ImmuneRACE study (first 160 participants) and from about 1,300 subjects provided by 6 global collaborators. A de-identified subject ID, COVID-19 status, age in years and sex were almost always included in the sample metadata. Where HLA class I and class II types were available, the types were taken from metadata supplied by the sample provider, not from assay-based typing.

In the prospective study, participants were roughly 18 to 95 years old, resided in fewer than 25 geographic areas of the United States, and were enrolled through a virtual design. In the prospective study, cohorts were assigned on the basis of participant-reported clinical history obtained from a screening survey and a study questionnaire. For ImmuneRACE Cohort 3, a participant was defined as recovered based on two consecutive negative NP/OP PCR tests, clearance by a healthcare professional, or resolution of symptoms. In the prospective study, mobile phlebotomists collected whole blood, serum and a nasopharyngeal or oropharyngeal swab from each participant. Over an approximately 2-month period, participants in the prospective study had the option of providing additional blood draws and questionnaires. Before DNA extraction, blood samples from the prospective study were shipped at room temperature or frozen.

CDR3 length: 17 amino acids, cysteine to phenylalanine. Only the CDR3 DNA is retained, 51 bases long and in frame from the first base. CDR1 is given as SGHNT and CDR2 as YYREEE, both from the germline V gene (reference sequence). For this chain, trimming is 3 bases at the V end and 5 bases at the J end, and the number of junction bases without a gene match is 12. General findings and caveats noted by the study authors: How much clinical and demographic metadata was included differed by source and by participant, and the metadata was provided uncurated.

TCRbeta CDR3 regions were amplified from genomic DNA using the immunoSEQ Assay, a bias-controlled multiplex PCR. Regarding the original processing steps: The number of nucleated cells in each sample was estimated from the amplification of reference gene primers within the assay. To quantify the absolute abundance of each unique TCRbeta CDR3 rearrangement, sequence reads were collapsed and filtered. For each sample, productive Simpson clonality was calculated by taking the square root of Simpson's diversity index across productive rearrangements. TCRdb's version of the immuneACCESS table is confined to in-frame rearrangements and falls short of the full clone set. An unresolved V gene accounts for under half of the shortfall where checked; the remainder is of unknown origin. V, J and clone size reflect that table, while D and trimming were determined from the DNA. The sample profile shows 250,000 or so clones; approximately 80% of them were found once. The ten largest clonotypes hold approximately 1.8% of the sample.

Sequenced material: PBMCs or T cells enriched from blood (not recorded which). The TCR comes from a man aged 55 to 70 who had recovered from COVID-19. The sequence links TRBV5-4 to TRBJ2-2, with 8 bases matching TRBD2. The DNA is as follows: TGTGCCAGCAGCTCCGAGCCGGGGGGGCCTGGGACCGGGGAGCTGTTTTTT. It translates to CASSSEPGGPGTGELFF.